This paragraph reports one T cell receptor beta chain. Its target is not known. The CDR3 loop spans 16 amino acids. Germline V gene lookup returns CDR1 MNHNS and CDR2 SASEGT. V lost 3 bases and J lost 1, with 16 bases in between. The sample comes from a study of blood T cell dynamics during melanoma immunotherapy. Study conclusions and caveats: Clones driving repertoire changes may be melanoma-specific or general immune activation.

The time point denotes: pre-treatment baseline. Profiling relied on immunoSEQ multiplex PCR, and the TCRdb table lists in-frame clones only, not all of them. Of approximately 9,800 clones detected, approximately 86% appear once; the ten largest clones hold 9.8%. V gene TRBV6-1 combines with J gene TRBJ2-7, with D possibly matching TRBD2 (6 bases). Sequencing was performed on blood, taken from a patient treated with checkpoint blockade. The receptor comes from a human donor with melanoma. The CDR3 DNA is TGTGCCAGCAGTGACGCCTTTGGGGGGTTATCCTACGAGCAGTACTTC. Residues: CASSDAFGGLSYEQYF.